The 27 T cell receptor beta chains below come from one sample, sequenced in a study of CD8+ T cells in alopecia areata. RNA was extracted and reverse transcribed into cDNA as the sequencing template. Assay: immunoSEQ multiplex PCR; the TCRdb copy retains only in-frame clones and omits some. This sample yields tens of thousands of clones, of which roughly 61% are seen a single time; 17% belongs to the top ten. This material consisted of CD8+ T cells sorted from blood, taken at week 0. The source is a human donor with alopecia areata.

This rearrangement joins TRBV29-1 to TRBJ2-5; D not certain. V gave up 6 bases and J gave up 1 base, with 12 bases separating them. This CDR3 spans 13 amino acids. CDR1 and CDR2 (germline): SQVTM, ANQGSEA. The CDR3 spells CSVLEPPQETQYF. The CDR3 DNA reads as TGCAGCGTGTTGGAGCCACCCCAAGAGACCCAGTACTTC.

This chain connects TRBV1 to TRBJ1-6; the table's D call, TRBD1, has no DNA check behind it. TRBV1 is listed as a pseudogene. The length of the CDR3 is 16 residues. In DNA, the CDR3 is TGCACCAGCAGCCAAGATCCTGGACACCGAAATTCACCCCTCCACTTT. Protein sequence: CTSSQDPGHRNSPLHF.

A few counts support this clone. This chain connects TRBV29-1 to TRBJ2-3; 8 nucleotides align to TRBD2. Germline lookup yields CDR1 SQVTM and CDR2 ANQGSEA. The ends lost 6 bases at V and 0 bases at J; junction bases unmatched: 11. The CDR3 has 16 amino acids. The CDR3 bases are TGCAGCGTCACCGGGACTAGGACCCCTAGCACAGATACGCAGTATTTT. It codes for CSVTGTRTPSTDTQYF.

This clone has just a few counts. This sequence joins TRBV4-3 and TRBJ1-2, with D possibly TRBD1 on 5 matching bases. Germline CDR1 reads LGHNA; CDR2 reads YSLEER. CDR3 length equals 13 residues. Deletions cut 1 base from V and 4 bases from J, with 7 bases between. This CDR3 reads CASSQVDSYGYTF. The DNA for the CDR3 is TGCGCCAGCAGCCAAGTTGACAGCTATGGCTACACCTTC.

A note on this clone: The same CDR3 also results from other DNA sequences found in this sample. V and J are TRBV25-1 and TRBJ2-7; D unresolved. The V and J ends lost 2 bases and 6 bases respectively, with 5 bases between them. Germline values: CDR1 MGHDK, CDR2 SYGVNS. CDR3 size: 11 residues. Here the CDR3 DNA reads TGTGCCAGCAGTGAACTCGTCGAGCAGTACTTC. Residues: CASSELVEQYF.

The chain links TRBV4-1 to TRBJ2-5; D is unresolved. Trimming pared 1 base from V and 0 bases from J, leaving 6 bases between. The CDR3 covers 14 residues. Germline CDR1 is MGHRA and CDR2 is YSYEKL. DNA of the CDR3: TGCGCCAGCAGCCAAGTCGCGGACCAAGAGACCCAGTACTTC. Its protein product is CASSQVADQETQYF.

This clone has more than one count but fewer than ten. The gene calls are TRBV5-1 and TRBJ2-7; the match to TRBD1 covers 12 bases. The V gene's germline CDR1 is SGHRS and CDR2 YFSETQ. The CDR3 loop spans 15 amino acids. V was pared by 5 bases and J by 6 bases, with 9 bases of the junction left unmatched. This CDR3 is CASSATGTGGIEQYF. DNA for the CDR3: TGCGCCAGCAGTGCGACCGGGACAGGGGGCATCGAGCAGTACTTC.

The chain recombines TRBV30 with TRBJ1-4, with a possible D match to TRBD1 (6 bases). Between the trimmed V and J ends, which lost 4 bases and 4 bases, there was a span of 10 bases. The CDR3 spans 13 residues. CDR1 and CDR2 from the germline V gene are GTSNPN and SVGIG (reference sequence). The CDR3 protein is CAWMDSVNEKLFF. CDR3 coding DNA: TGTGCCTGGATGGACAGCGTTAATGAAAAACTGTTTTTT.

The J gene is TRBJ2-5, the V gene TRBV7-8; 10 bases fit TRBD1. The germline V gene has CDR1 SGHVS and CDR2 FQNEAQ. The J segment lost 7 bases and the V segment lost 4 bases, leaving 0 bases of the junction unmatched. The CDR3 totals 12 residues. CDR3 region: CASSWTGGTQYF. CDR3 nucleotide sequence: TGTGCCAGCAGCTGGACAGGGGGGACCCAGTACTTC.

CDR3 region: CASSLPTSGQPNNSYGYTF. The CDR3, as DNA: TGTGCCAGCAGCTTACCTACTTCGGGACAGCCGAATAACTCATATGGCTACACCTTC. V usage is TRBV11-1 and J usage is TRBJ1-2; 7 bases align to TRBD1. Losses at the gene ends were 2 bases for V and 5 bases for J; bases not matched to a gene: 20. The CDR3 has 19 amino acids. Germline-derived CDR1 and CDR2 are SGHAT and FQDESV (reference sequence).

V usage is TRBV19 and J usage is TRBJ2-3; 11 positions agree with TRBD2. CDR1 LNHDA and CDR2 SQIVND come from the germline V gene (reference sequence). The CDR3 is 15 amino acids. Trimming removed 7 bases from V and 2 bases from J; junction bases left unmatched: 5. The CDR3 sequence is CASTTSGRATDTQYF. The CDR3 bases are TGTGCCAGTACCACTAGCGGGAGAGCCACAGATACGCAGTATTTT.

The rearrangement uses TRBV7-8 and TRBJ2-3; D is unresolved. Germline V gives CDR1 SGHVS, CDR2 FQNEAQ. Trimming removed 5 bases from V and 0 bases from J, with 12 bases in between. The CDR3 has 15 residues. The CDR3 sequence: CASSPAWRSTDTQYF. CDR3 bases: TGTGCCAGCAGCCCCGCCTGGCGGAGCACAGATACGCAGTATTTT.

The rearrangement links TRBV29-1 to TRBJ2-3, with 7 bases aligning to TRBD2. Germline V gives CDR1 SQVTM, CDR2 ANQGSEA. The CDR3 is 16 residues long. Trimming at V came to 4 bases and at J to 0 bases, leaving 10 bases not matched to a gene. The CDR3 DNA is TGCAGCGTTGTCTACAGAGCGGGGCGGAGCACAGATACGCAGTATTTT. Amino acid sequence: CSVVYRAGRSTDTQYF.

In the case of this clone: This probably arose from a read error, given a far larger clone one base away. This specimen includes other DNA sequences encoding the same CDR3. The chain recombines TRBV5-1 with TRBJ2-1, with D unresolved. CDR1 is SGHRS and CDR2 is YFSETQ in the germline V gene. Trimming left V 4 bases short and J 0 bases short, with 11 bases between. The CDR3 extends over 15 amino acids. CDR3 bases: TGCGCCAGCAGCCCCGACTTGAGCTCCTACAATGAGCAGTTCTTC. Its protein product is CASSPDLSSYNEQFF.

V gene TRBV9 combines with J gene TRBJ2-5; the match to TRBD1 covers 9 bases. Germline V CDR1 and CDR2: SGDLS, YYNGEE. Trimming at V came to 3 bases and at J to 4 bases, leaving 13 bases not matched to a gene. This CDR3 comprises 17 residues. In nucleotides, the CDR3 is TGTGCCAGCAGCGCAGGACTTGGACAGGGGATCGGAGAGACCCAGTACTTC. Encoded protein: CASSAGLGQGIGETQYF.

This chain uses TRBV7-9 with TRBJ1-1; possibly TRBD1 for D (6 bases). The V and J ends lost 1 base and 0 bases respectively, with 9 bases between them. This CDR3 has 15 residues. CDR1 is SEHNR, CDR2 FQNEAQ, per germline (reference sequence). DNA for the CDR3: TGTGCCAGCAGCTTAGATGGGGGCATGAACACTGAAGCTTTCTTT. It yields the protein CASSLDGGMNTEAFF.

The CDR3 DNA sequence: TGTGCCAGCAGCTTGGTTTATGGGGGCGGCGGAGAGACCCAGTACTTC. It is translated as CASSLVYGGGGETQYF. The V gene is TRBV5-6, the J gene TRBJ2-5; TRBD1 might be the D (6 bases). Per the germline V gene, CDR1 is SGHDT and CDR2 is YYEEEE. The CDR3 covers 16 residues. The ends were cut back, 0 bases at V and 4 bases at J, with 16 bases in the middle.

V gene TRBV14 combines with J gene TRBJ1-1; D gene ambiguous. The V gene's germline CDR1 is SGHDN and CDR2 FVKESK. The CDR3 is made up of 13 amino acids. Trimming left V 0 bases short and J 9 bases short, with 11 bases between. CDR3 amino acids: CASSQESSSQAFF. The CDR3 DNA follows: TGTGCCAGCAGCCAAGAATCGTCCTCCCAAGCTTTCTTT. Drawing the rest from reference TRBV14 and TRBJ1-1, the complete variable domain is EAGVTQFPSHSVIEKGQTVTLRCDPISGHDNLYWYRRVMGKEIKFLLHFVKESKQDESGMPNNRFLAERTGGTYSTLKVQPAELEDSGVYFCASSQESSSQAFFGQGTRLTVV.

This clone was counted a few times. The chain joins TRBV7-8 to TRBJ2-5; 8 bases fit TRBD2. J gave up 4 bases and V 7 bases, and 11 bases lay outside the gene matches. The CDR3 extends over 15 amino acids. CDR1 is SGHVS, CDR2 FQNEAQ, per germline. This chain's CDR3 is CASTPGRGALETQYF. The CDR3 DNA sequence: TGTGCCAGCACCCCTGGGCGGGGGGCCCTAGAGACCCAGTACTTC.

The CDR3 coding sequence is TGTGCCAGCAGTGTAGTTGGGGTGCGGACCCAGTACTTC. This codes for CASSVVGVRTQYF. The genes are TRBV2 and TRBJ2-5, with D unresolved. Looked up from germline, CDR1 is SNHLY and CDR2 is FYNNEI. Between the trimmed V and J ends, which lost 4 bases and 7 bases, there was a span of 13 bases. There are 13 residues in the CDR3. The full variable domain, with the rest looked up from reference TRBV2 and TRBJ2-5, is EPEVTQTPSHQVTQMGQEVILRCVPISNHLYFYWYRQILGQKVEFLVSFYNNEISEKSEIFDDQFSVERPDGSNFTLKIRSTKLEDSAMYFCASSVVGVRTQYFGPGTRLLVL.

This clone was counted a few times. The gene calls are TRBV14 and TRBJ1-2; D call uncertain. CDR1 is SGHDN, CDR2 FVKESK, per germline. This CDR3 comprises 14 residues. V shed 4 bases and J shed 7 bases, with 16 bases lying between them. This CDR3 reads CASSPLGGFRGYTF. The CDR3 nucleotides are TGTGCCAGCAGCCCCCTGGGAGGATTTCGTGGCTACACCTTC. Full variable domain (missing parts from reference TRBV14 and TRBJ1-2): EAGVTQFPSHSVIEKGQTVTLRCDPISGHDNLYWYRRVMGKEIKFLLHFVKESKQDESGMPNNRFLAERTGGTYSTLKVQPAELEDSGVYFCASSPLGGFRGYTFGSGTRLTVV.

The rearrangement joins TRBV27 to TRBJ1-5; D is perhaps TRBD1 (6 bases). V was shortened by 6 bases and J by 4 bases, with 13 bases between the two germline ends. Germline lookup yields CDR1 MNHEY and CDR2 SMNVEV (reference sequence). The CDR3 length is 14 residues. The CDR3 sequence is CASSMDRGNQPQHF. The DNA of the CDR3 is TGTGCCAGCAGCATGGACAGAGGGAATCAGCCCCAGCATTTT.

The chain carries TRBV9 and TRBJ2-1; D may be TRBD2 (5 bases). The CDR3 runs to 13 residues. V lost 3 bases to trimming and J lost 3 bases, with 7 bases between them. Germline V gene data show CDR1 as SGDLS and CDR2 as YYNGEE. CDR3 region: CASSGGFYNEQFF. The DNA for the CDR3 is TGTGCCAGCAGCGGAGGGTTCTACAATGAGCAGTTCTTC.

This clone was counted only a few times. The rearrangement joins TRBV25-1 to TRBJ2-5; tentatively, D is TRBD2 (5 bases). V lost 6 bases and J lost 1, with 15 bases in between. Germline assignment: CDR1 MGHDK and CDR2 SYGVNS. CDR3 size: 15 residues. The DNA of the CDR3 is TGTGCCAGCAGCGGGAACAGCTTTTTCCAAGAGACCCAGTACTTC. It yields the protein CASSGNSFFQETQYF.

The rearrangement joins TRBV6-1 to TRBJ2-7; D gene ambiguous. V was trimmed by 1 base and J by 0 bases, leaving 10 bases between them. The V gene's germline CDR1 is MNHNS and CDR2 SASEGT. This CDR3 has 15 amino acids. The CDR3 sequence is CASSEEVFGSYEQYF. The CDR3 nucleotides read TGTGCCAGCAGTGAAGAGGTGTTTGGCTCCTACGAGCAGTACTTC.

The chain combines TRBV30 with TRBJ2-2, with TRBD1 identical over 7 bases. CDR1 is GTSNPN, CDR2 SVGIG, per germline (reference sequence). This CDR3 has 14 amino acids. V trimming: 3 bases; J trimming: 3 bases; junction bases outside the gene matches: 4. The CDR3 region is CAWSSGTDTGELFF. CDR3 coding DNA: TGTGCCTGGAGCTCCGGGACAGACACCGGGGAGCTGTTTTTT.

This clone was observed a few times. The chain carries TRBV29-1 and TRBJ1-1; TRBD1 is a possible D gene (5 bases). The V end lost 4 bases, the J end lost 0 bases, and 12 bases lay between the germline ends. The CDR3 runs 14 residues. Germline V gene lookup returns CDR1 SQVTM and CDR2 ANQGSEA. The chain's CDR3 is CSVGGFHLNTEAFF. The CDR3 DNA reads TGCAGCGTTGGGGGGTTCCACCTGAACACTGAAGCTTTCTTT. The entire variable domain, with the rest obtained from reference TRBV29-1 and TRBJ1-1, is as follows: SAVISQKPSRDICQRGTSLTIQCQVDSQVTMMFWYRQQPGQSLTLIATANQGSEATYESGFVIDKFPISRPNLTFSTLTVSNMSPEDSSIYLCSVGGFHLNTEAFFGQGTRLTVV.